This T cell receptor beta chain derives from a study of blood T cell repertoires in COVID-19. Across the study: There were acute and convalescent COVID-19 samples, and they came from the United States, Italy and Spain.

Trimming took off 2 bases at V and 1 base at J, with 13 bases between the two ends. Germline V gives CDR1 LGHDT, CDR2 YNNKEL (reference sequence). This CDR3 region has 16 residues. Original analysis: The assay estimated nucleated cells by amplifying reference gene primers. The repertoire was sequenced with immunoSEQ multiplex PCR; TCRdb's copy has only in-frame clones and lacks some. The DNA was the basis for D and trimming; V, J and clone size are from that table. Of around 470,000 clones listed, around 90% are singletons. The chain is built from TRBV3-1 (or the pseudogene TRBV3-2) and TRBJ2-3; D remains unclear. The specimen sequenced was PBMCs or T cells enriched from blood (not recorded which). This clonotype was obtained from a man between 18 and 35 years old who had recovered from COVID-19. CDR3 protein: CASSQYLGTRTDTQYF. The CDR3 region has the DNA TGTGCCAGCAGCCAATATTTGGGCACCCGCACAGATACGCAGTATTTT.